The source of this TCR beta chain is a study of blood T cell repertoires in COVID-19. Study-wide background: Samples representing acute and convalescent COVID-19 were sourced from the United States, Italy and Spain. PBMCs, B-cell-depleted T cells, or T cells were the source of the cDNA or gDNA that made up the material.

Original processing methods: By means of reference gene primer amplification, nucleated cell counts were estimated. Data came from immunoSEQ multiplex PCR; TCRdb stores just in-frame clones and leaves some out. V and J calls and clone size are those listed in that table; D and trimming were worked out from the DNA. The sample records just over 50,000 clones, more than 85% being singletons. Germline V gene sequence: CDR1 SGHTA, CDR2 FQGTGA. V was clipped by 0 bases and J by 1 base, with 6 bases between them. This CDR3 has 15 amino acids. This sequence was found in a human donor with active COVID-19. The donor label of this sample is uncertain. Material for sequencing was peripheral blood. V is TRBV7-3 and J is TRBJ2-2; D remains unclear. CDR3 sequence (DNA): TGTGCCAGCAGCTTAACACACAGGAACACCGGGGAGCTGTTTTTT. This codes for CASSLTHRNTGELFF. Based on the CDR3 plus reference TRBV7-3 and TRBJ2-2, the full variable domain is GAGVSQTPSNKVTEKGKYVELRCDPISGHTALYWYRQSLGQGPEFLIYFQGTGAADDSGLPNDRFFAVRPEGSVSTLKIQRTERGDSAVYLCASSLTHRNTGELFFGEGSRLTVL.